This TCR beta chain was found in a study of cytomegalovirus exposure and HLA in healthy donors. Overall study results and limits: The HLA-A and HLA-B alleles of most subjects were reportedly predicted accurately from TCR beta sequences. A later analysis found common viral pathogens apparently linked to several of the most significant clusters. Sequencing likely produced, as an artifact, a cluster of highly shared sequence variants.

PCR used 60 Vbeta primers and 13 Jbeta primers. Some clones are missing from TCRdb's copy, which holds only in-frame ones; the method was immunoSEQ multiplex PCR. Of 210,000 or so clones in the sample, 83% were seen once. The CDR3 has 17 amino acids. V was pared by 1 base and J by 7 bases, with 7 bases of the junction left unmatched. Germline loops: CDR1 KGHSH, CDR2 LQKENI. As for this clone: The antigen is not known.

Sequencing input: PBMCs. This sequence originates from a girl between 5 and 17 years old in good health and CMV-seronegative. This chain links TRBV18 with TRBJ1-4; 12 positions match TRBD1. CDR3 DNA sequence: TGTGCCAGCTCACCACGAGGGACAGGGGGCTTGGGTGAAAAACTGTTTTTT. It is translated as CASSPRGTGGLGEKLFF.